This TCR beta chain was captured in a study of radiation and T cells in renal cell carcinoma. Here immunoSEQ multiplex PCR was the method, and the copy in TCRdb shows in-frame clones only, minus some. This table has about 59,000 clones, over 70% appearing once. Broader study findings: Baseline intratumoral clonotype presence is unknown without pretreatment biopsies. Top tumor clonotypes rose in blood 2 weeks post-radiation, then contracted.

Notes on this clone: Its antigen is undetermined.

Time point described: baseline pretreatment blood. Stated treatment: 15 Gy SBRT to primary tumor, nephrectomy 4 weeks later. After SBRT, blood was collected at 2 and 4 weeks, plus baseline. Clear cell pathology was present in this patient's renal cell carcinoma. Here the sequenced sample was blood, taken from a patient whose treatment included radiotherapy and nephrectomy. The clonotype originates from a man aged 60 to 75 with renal cell carcinoma.

CDR3 in DNA: TGTGCCTGGAAACCTCAGGTTTTGAACACTGAAGCTTTCTTT. Translation gives CAWKPQVLNTEAFF. The V and J genes are TRBV30 and TRBJ1-1, with D uncertain. The germline V gene has CDR1 GTSNPN and CDR2 SVGIG (reference sequence). The CDR3 runs to 14 residues. V lost 4 bases to trimming and J lost 0 bases, with 12 bases between them.